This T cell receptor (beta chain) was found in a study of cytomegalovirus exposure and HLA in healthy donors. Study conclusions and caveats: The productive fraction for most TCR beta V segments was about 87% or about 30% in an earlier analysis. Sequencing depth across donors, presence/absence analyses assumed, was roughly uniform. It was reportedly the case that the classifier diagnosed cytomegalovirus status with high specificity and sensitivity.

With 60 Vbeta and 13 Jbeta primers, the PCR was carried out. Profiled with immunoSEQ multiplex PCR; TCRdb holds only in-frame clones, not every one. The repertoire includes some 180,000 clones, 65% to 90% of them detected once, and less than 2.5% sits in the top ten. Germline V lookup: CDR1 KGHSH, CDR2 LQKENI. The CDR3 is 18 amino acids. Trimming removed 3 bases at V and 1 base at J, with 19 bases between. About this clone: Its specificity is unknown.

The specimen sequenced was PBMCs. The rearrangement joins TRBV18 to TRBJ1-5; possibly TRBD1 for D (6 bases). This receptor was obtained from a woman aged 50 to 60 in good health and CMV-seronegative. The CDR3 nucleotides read TGTGCCAGCTCACCTTCAGGACAGTTGCGGGGGAGCAATCAGCCCCAGCATTTT. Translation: CASSPSGQLRGSNQPQHF. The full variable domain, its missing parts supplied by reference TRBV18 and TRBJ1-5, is NAGVMQNPRHLVRRRGQEARLRCSPMKGHSHVYWYRQLPEEGLKFMVYLQKENIIDESGMPKERFSAEFPKEGPSILRIQQVVRGDSAAYFCASSPSGQLRGSNQPQHFGDGTRLSIL.